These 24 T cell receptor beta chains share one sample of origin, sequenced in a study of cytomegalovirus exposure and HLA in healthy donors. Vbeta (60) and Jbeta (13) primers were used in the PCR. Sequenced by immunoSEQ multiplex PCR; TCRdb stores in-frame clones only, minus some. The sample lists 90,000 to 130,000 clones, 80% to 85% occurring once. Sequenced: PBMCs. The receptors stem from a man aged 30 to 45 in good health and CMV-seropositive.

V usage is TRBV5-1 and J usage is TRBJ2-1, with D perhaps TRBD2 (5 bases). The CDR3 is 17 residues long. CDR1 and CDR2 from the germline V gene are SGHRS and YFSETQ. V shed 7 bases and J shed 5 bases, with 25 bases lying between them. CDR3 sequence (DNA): TGCGCCAGCGGCTATTCGGGATTAGGGTTTGGGGACAATGAGCAGTTCTTC. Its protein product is CASGYSGLGFGDNEQFF.

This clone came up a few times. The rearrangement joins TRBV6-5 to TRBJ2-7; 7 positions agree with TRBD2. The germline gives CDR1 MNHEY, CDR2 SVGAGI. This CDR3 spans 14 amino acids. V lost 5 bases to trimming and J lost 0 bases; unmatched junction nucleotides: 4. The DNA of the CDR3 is TGTGCCAGCAGTGAATGGGACTACTCCTACGAGCAGTACGTC. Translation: CASSEWDYSYEQYV.

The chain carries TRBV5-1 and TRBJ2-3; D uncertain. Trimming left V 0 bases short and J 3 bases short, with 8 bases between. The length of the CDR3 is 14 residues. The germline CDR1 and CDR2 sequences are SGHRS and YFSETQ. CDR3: CASSLGAVTDTQYF. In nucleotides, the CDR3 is TGCGCCAGCAGCTTGGGGGCAGTGACAGATACGCAGTATTTT.

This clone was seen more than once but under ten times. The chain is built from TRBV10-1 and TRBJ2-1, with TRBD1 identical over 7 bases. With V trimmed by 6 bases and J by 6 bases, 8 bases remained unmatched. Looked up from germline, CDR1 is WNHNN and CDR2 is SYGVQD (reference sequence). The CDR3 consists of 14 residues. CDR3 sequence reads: CASSLTGSSNEQFF. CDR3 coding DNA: TGCGCCAGCAGCCTGACAGGGTCCAGCAATGAGCAGTTCTTC.

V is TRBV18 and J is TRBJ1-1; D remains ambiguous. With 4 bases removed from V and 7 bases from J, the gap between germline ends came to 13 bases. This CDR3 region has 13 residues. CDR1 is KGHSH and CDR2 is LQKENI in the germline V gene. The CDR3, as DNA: TGTGCCAGCTCACGCAGCGGGCAGAGTGAAGCTTTCTTT. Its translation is CASSRSGQSEAFF.

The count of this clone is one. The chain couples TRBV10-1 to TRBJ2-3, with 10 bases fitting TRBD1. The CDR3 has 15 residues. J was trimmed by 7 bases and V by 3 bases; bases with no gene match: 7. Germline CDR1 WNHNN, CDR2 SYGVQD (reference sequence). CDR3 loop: CASSEPGQGLNTQYF. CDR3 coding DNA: TGCGCCAGCAGTGAACCGGGACAGGGGTTGAATACGCAGTATTTT.

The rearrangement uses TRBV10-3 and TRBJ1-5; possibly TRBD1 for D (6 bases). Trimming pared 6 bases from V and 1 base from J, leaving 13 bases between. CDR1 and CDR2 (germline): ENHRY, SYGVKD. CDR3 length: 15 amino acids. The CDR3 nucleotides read TGTGCCATCAGCGAACAGGGTAACAGCAATCAGCCCCAGCATTTT. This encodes CAISEQGNSNQPQHF.

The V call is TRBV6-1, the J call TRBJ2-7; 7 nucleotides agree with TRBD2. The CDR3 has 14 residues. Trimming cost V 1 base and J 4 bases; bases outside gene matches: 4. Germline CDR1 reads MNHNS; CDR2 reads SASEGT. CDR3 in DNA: TGTGCCAGCAGTGAAGGGTGGCGGGAGTACGAGCAGTACGTC. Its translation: CASSEGWREYEQYV.

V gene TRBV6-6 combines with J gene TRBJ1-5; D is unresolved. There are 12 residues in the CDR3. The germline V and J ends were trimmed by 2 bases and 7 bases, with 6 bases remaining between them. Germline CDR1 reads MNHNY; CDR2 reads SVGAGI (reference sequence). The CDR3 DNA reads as TGTGCCAGCAGTTACGAGGGCCAGCCCCAGCATTTT. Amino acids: CASSYEGQPQHF.

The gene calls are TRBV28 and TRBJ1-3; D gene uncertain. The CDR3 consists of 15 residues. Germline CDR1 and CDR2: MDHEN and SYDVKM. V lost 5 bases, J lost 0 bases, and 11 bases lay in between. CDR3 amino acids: CASSLLNPSGNTIYF. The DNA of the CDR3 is TGTGCCAGCAGTCTACTTAATCCCTCTGGAAACACCATATATTTT.

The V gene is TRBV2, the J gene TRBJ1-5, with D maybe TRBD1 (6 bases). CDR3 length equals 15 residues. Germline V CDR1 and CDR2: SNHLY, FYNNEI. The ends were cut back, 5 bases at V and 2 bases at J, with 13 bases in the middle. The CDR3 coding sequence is TGTGCCAGCAGTATGGCGGGGGCCGGCAATCAGCCCCAGCATTTT. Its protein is CASSMAGAGNQPQHF. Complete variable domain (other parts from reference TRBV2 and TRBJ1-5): EPEVTQTPSHQVTQMGQEVILRCVPISNHLYFYWYRQILGQKVEFLVSFYNNEISEKSEIFDDQFSVERPDGSNFTLKIRSTKLEDSAMYFCASSMAGAGNQPQHFGDGTRLSIL.

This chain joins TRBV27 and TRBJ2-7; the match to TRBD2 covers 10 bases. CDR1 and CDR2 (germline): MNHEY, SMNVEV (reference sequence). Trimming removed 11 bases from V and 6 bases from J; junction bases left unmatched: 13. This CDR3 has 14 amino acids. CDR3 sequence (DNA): TGTGCCCCAGGGAGGAGACTAGCGGGTGGCGAGCAGTACGTC. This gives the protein CAPGRRLAGGEQYV.

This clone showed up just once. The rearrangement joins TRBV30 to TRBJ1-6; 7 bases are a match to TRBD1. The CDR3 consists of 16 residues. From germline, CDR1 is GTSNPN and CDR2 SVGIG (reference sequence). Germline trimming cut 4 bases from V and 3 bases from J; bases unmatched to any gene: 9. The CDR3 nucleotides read TGTGCCTGGAAGAAGACAGGGAATAACTATAATTCACCCCTCCACTTT. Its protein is CAWKKTGNNYNSPLHF.

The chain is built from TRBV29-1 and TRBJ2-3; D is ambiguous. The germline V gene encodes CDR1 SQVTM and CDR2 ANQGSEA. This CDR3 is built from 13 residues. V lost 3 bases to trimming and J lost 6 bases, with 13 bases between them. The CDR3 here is CSVDVGSEDTQYF. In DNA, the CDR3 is TGCAGCGTTGACGTAGGCAGCGAGGATACGCAGTATTTT.

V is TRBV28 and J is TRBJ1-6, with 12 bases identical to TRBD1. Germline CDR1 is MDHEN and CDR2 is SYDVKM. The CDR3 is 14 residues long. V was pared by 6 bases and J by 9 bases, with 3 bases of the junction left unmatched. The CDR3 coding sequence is TGTGCCAGCAGGTCGGGACAGGGGGCTTCACCCCTCCACTTT. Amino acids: CASRSGQGASPLHF.

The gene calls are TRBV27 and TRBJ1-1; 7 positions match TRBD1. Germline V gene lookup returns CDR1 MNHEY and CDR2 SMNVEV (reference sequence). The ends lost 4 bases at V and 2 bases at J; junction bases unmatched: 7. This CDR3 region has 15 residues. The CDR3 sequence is CASSSHHRGNTEAFF. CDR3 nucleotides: TGTGCCAGCAGTTCCCACCACAGGGGAAACACTGAAGCTTTCTTT.

This CDR3 is CASSRLGQRGETQYF. The DNA for the CDR3 is TGTGCCAGCAGCCGCCTGGGACAAAGAGGAGAGACCCAGTACTTC. This rearrangement joins TRBV6-5 to TRBJ2-5; tentatively, D is TRBD1 (6 bases). Germline V CDR1 and CDR2: MNHEY, SVGAGI. The CDR3 loop spans 15 amino acids. V was clipped by 6 bases and J by 4 bases, with 18 bases between them.

Here the CDR3 reads CASSFRGIGFYGYTF. The CDR3, as DNA: TGTGCCAGCAGCTTCAGGGGAATAGGGTTCTATGGCTACACCTTC. V and J are TRBV5-4 and TRBJ1-2; possible D gene TRBD1, 6 bases. Deletions cut 2 bases from V and 4 bases from J, with 15 bases between. The CDR3 covers 15 residues. The V gene's germline CDR1 is SGHNT and CDR2 YYREEE (reference sequence). The whole variable domain, remainder taken from reference TRBV5-4 and TRBJ1-2, is ETGVTQSPTHLIKTRGQQVTLRCSSQSGHNTVSWYQQALGQGPQFIFQYYREEENGRGNFPPRFSGLQFPNYSSELNVNALELDDSALYLCASSFRGIGFYGYTFGSGTRLTVV.

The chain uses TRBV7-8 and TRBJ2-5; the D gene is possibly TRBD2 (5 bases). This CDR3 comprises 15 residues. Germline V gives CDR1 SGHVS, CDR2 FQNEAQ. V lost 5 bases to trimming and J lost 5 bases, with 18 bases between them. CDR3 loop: CASSLGRSGFETQYF. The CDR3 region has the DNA TGTGCCAGCAGCCTAGGCCGGTCGGGGTTCGAGACCCAGTACTTC.

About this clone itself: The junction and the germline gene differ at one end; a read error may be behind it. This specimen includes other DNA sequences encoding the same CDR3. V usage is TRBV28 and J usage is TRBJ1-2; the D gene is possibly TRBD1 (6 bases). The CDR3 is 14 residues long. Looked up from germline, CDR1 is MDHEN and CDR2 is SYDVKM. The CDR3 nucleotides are TGTGCCAGTAGTTTCGGGACACGGAACTATGGCTACACCTTC. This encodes CASSFGTRNYGYTF.

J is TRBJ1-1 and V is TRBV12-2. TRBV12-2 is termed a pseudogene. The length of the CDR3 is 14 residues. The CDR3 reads CASRLVCRYPEAFF. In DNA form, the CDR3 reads TGTGCAAGTCGCTTAGTTTGTCGGTACCCTGAAGCTTTCTTT.

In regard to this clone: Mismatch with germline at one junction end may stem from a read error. The CDR3 spells CASSGVIIAKNIQYF. The CDR3, as DNA: TGTGCCAGCAGTGGAGTCATAATAGCCAAAAATATTCAGTACTTC. The rearrangement joins TRBV2 to TRBJ2-4; no firm D call. Germline V gives CDR1 SNHLY, CDR2 FYNNEI. This CDR3 has 15 amino acids.

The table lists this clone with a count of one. The CDR3 protein is CSVLRDRDSYGYTF. CDR3 DNA sequence: TGCAGCGTCCTCCGGGACAGGGATTCCTATGGCTACACCTTC. The chain is built from TRBV29-1 and TRBJ1-2, with 9 bases identical to TRBD1. J lost 4 bases, V lost 6 bases, and 9 bases had no gene match. Germline CDR1 reads SQVTM; CDR2 reads ANQGSEA. CDR3 length equals 14 residues.

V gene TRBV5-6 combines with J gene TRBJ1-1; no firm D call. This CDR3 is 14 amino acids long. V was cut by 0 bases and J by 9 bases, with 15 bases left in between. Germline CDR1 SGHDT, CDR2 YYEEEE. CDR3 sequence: CASSLGEAQWQAFF. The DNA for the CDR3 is TGTGCCAGCAGCTTGGGGGAGGCCCAATGGCAAGCTTTCTTT.